Listed below are T cell receptor beta chains from one sample, sequenced in a study of immune evolution from preneoplasia to lung adenocarcinoma. The table came from immunoSEQ multiplex PCR; TCRdb's copy has only in-frame clones and leaves some out. This sample has some 3,900 clones, with roughly four fifths found just once. Sequencing was carried out using FFPE minimally invasive lung adenocarcinoma tissue. These TCRs come from a person aged 65 to 85 with lung adenocarcinoma. Both conserved end residues are part of each CDR3. A D gene is named only where the DNA matches it firmly. Not all rows give a size; the values are once, few, many and, for expanded clones, a class.

v_gene,abundance,j_gene,len,d_gene,CDR3aa,CDR3nt
TRBV19,-,TRBJ2-5,15,TRBD1,CASSARTGPQETQYF,TGTGCCAGTAGTGCAAGGACAGGGCCTCAAGAGACCCAGTACTTC
TRBV10-2,-,TRBJ1-1,12,-,CASSEANTEAFF,TGCGCCAGCAGTGAGGCGAACACTGAAGCTTTCTTT
TRBV10-3,-,TRBJ2-7,13,-,CAITSRDPYEQYF,TGTGCCATCACCTCAAGGGATCCGTACGAGCAGTACTTC
TRBV5-4,-,TRBJ2-7,13,-,CASSLVDDGSQYF,TGTGCCAGCAGCTTGGTAGACGACGGCTCGCAGTACTTC
TRBV5-4,-,TRBJ1-2,14,-,CASSLAAGTGLYTF,TGTGCCAGCAGCTTGGCGGCCGGCACCGGATTGTACACCTTC
TRBV5-1,large,TRBJ2-1,14,TRBD2,CASSAGLAGYEQFF,TGCGCCAGCAGCGCGGGACTAGCAGGCTATGAGCAGTTCTTC
TRBV7-2,-,TRBJ2-5,16,TRBD2,CASSSAGLGGGETQYF,TGTGCCAGCAGCTCGGCGGGACTAGGCGGTGGGGAGACCCAGTACTTC
TRBV4-1,-,TRBJ1-1,13,-,CASSRQGGTEAFF,TGCGCCAGCAGCCGGCAGGGTGGAACTGAAGCTTTCTTT
TRBV6-6,-,TRBJ1-3,12,-,CASRTAGNTIYF,TGTGCCAGCAGAACTGCCGGAAACACCATATATTTT
TRBV7-2,-,TRBJ2-1,12,-,CASSPHGTSQFF,TGTGCCAGCAGCCCTCACGGGACTTCGCAGTTCTTC
TRBV28,-,TRBJ2-7,15,TRBD2,CASTSGGSLPYEQYF,TGTGCCAGCACCTCTGGCGGGAGTCTGCCCTACGAGCAGTACTTC
TRBV9,-,TRBJ2-1,13,TRBD2,CASSGQSGRALFF,TGTGCCAGCAGCGGTCAAAGCGGGAGGGCTCTTTTCTTC
TRBV7-2,-,TRBJ1-1,16,-,CASSLGGGVMNTEAFF,TGTGCCAGCAGCTTAGGGGGAGGGGTCATGAACACTGAAGCTTTCTTT
TRBV9,-,TRBJ2-7,15,TRBD1,CASSAGQGLPYEQYF,TGTGCCAGCAGCGCCGGACAGGGGCTACCCTACGAGCAGTACTTC
TRBV14,few,TRBJ1-1,13,-,CASSQVLGTEAFF,TGTGCCAGCAGCCAAGTATTAGGCACTGAAGCTTTCTTT
TRBV29-1,few,TRBJ1-1,15,TRBD1,CSAVGQGGLWAEAFF,TGCAGCGCCGTAGGACAGGGGGGACTTTGGGCTGAAGCTTTCTTT
TRBV4-1,once,TRBJ1-1,12,-,CASSRPGTEAFF,TGCGCCAGCAGCCGACCGGGCACTGAAGCTTTCTTT
TRBV18,-,TRBJ2-7,15,TRBD2,CASSPAHSGNYEQYF,TGTGCCAGCTCACCGGCCCATAGCGGGAACTACGAGCAGTACTTC
TRBV29-1,-,TRBJ2-7,13,TRBD1,CSVVRQGAYEQYF,TGCAGCGTCGTTCGACAGGGGGCCTACGAGCAGTACTTC
TRBV7-9,-,TRBJ2-3,14,-,CASSLASNLDTQYF,TGTGCCAGCAGCTTAGCCTCCAACTTAGATACGCAGTATTTT
TRBV27,-,TRBJ1-5,13,TRBD1,CASSGQVNQPQHF,TGTGCCAGCAGCGGACAGGTCAATCAGCCCCAGCATTTT
TRBV5-1,few,TRBJ2-7,14,TRBD1,CASSWEGQVYEQYF,TGCGCCAGCAGCTGGGAAGGACAGGTATACGAGCAGTACTTC
TRBV6-5,-,TRBJ2-5,14,-,CASRLGPLFQTQYF,TGTGCCAGCAGGCTAGGGCCCCTTTTTCAGACCCAGTACTTC
TRBV5-4,-,TRBJ2-5,15,TRBD2,CASSLRTGLGETQYF,TGTGCCAGCAGCTTGCGGACGGGACTAGGGGAGACCCAGTACTTC
TRBV2,-,TRBJ2-1,12,TRBD2,CASGGRVRGQFF,TGTGCCAGCGGGGGGAGGGTGCGGGGGCAGTTCTTC
TRBV28,few,TRBJ1-1,16,TRBD1,CASIPSPGQVNTEAFF,TGTGCCAGCATCCCCTCACCGGGACAGGTTAACACTGAAGCTTTCTTT
TRBV10-3,-,TRBJ2-7,15,TRBD1,CAISQPTGGTYEQYF,TGTGCCATCAGCCAGCCGACAGGGGGGACCTACGAGCAGTACTTC
TRBV18,-,TRBJ2-6,22,-,CARLMRFGHLQNLQSRANVLTF,TGTGCCAGGCTCATGAGGTTCGGACATTTACAAAATTTACAAAGTCGGGCCAACGTCCTGACTTTC
TRBV19,-,TRBJ2-6,13,-,CASSESGANVLTF,TGTGCCAGTAGCGAATCTGGGGCCAACGTCCTGACTTTC
TRBV12-5,-,TRBJ2-7,13,-,CASGLGQGTEQYF,TGTGCTAGTGGTTTGGGGCAGGGGACCGAGCAGTACTTC
TRBV6-5,-,TRBJ2-3,14,-,CASSRTQRTDTQYF,TGTGCCAGCAGCAGGACCCAGAGGACAGATACGCAGTATTTT
TRBV4-2,-,TRBJ2-7,16,-,CASSQDWGASSYEQYF,TGTGCCAGCAGCCAAGACTGGGGGGCGAGCTCCTACGAGCAGTACTTC
TRBV15,-,TRBJ2-1,15,TRBD2,CATSRGTSGSNEQFF,TGTGCCACCAGCAGAGGGACTAGCGGGAGCAATGAGCAGTTCTTC
TRBV27,-,TRBJ2-7,14,-,CASSLHTGLYEQYF,TGTGCCAGCAGTTTGCACACAGGGTTGTACGAGCAGTACTTC
TRBV7-9,-,TRBJ2-7,14,TRBD1,CASSVGQDFEEQYF,TGTGCCAGCAGCGTGGGACAGGATTTTGAAGAGCAGTACTTC
TRBV13,-,TRBJ2-5,13,TRBD1,CASSLDRGETQYF,TGTGCCAGCAGCTTGGACAGGGGAGAGACCCAGTACTTC
TRBV11-3,-,TRBJ2-1,16,-,CASSGKAAGSYNEQFF,TGTGCCAGCAGCGGAAAAGCGGCGGGATCCTACAATGAGCAGTTCTTC
TRBV5-4,-,TRBJ2-1,15,TRBD1,CASSLGGTGDNEQFF,TGTGCCAGCAGCTTGGGTGGGACAGGGGACAATGAGCAGTTCTTC
TRBV5-6,-,TRBJ1-3,18,-,CASSLAGQEHPSGNTIYF,TGTGCCAGCAGCTTGGCGGGCCAGGAACACCCCTCTGGAAACACCATATATTTT
TRBV18,-,TRBJ2-5,14,-,CASSPDYLKETQYF,TGTGCCAGCTCACCCGACTACTTAAAAGAGACCCAGTACTTC
TRBV28,-,TRBJ2-7,14,TRBD1,CASSRQGTSHEQYF,TGTGCCAGCAGTAGACAGGGCACATCCCACGAGCAGTACTTC